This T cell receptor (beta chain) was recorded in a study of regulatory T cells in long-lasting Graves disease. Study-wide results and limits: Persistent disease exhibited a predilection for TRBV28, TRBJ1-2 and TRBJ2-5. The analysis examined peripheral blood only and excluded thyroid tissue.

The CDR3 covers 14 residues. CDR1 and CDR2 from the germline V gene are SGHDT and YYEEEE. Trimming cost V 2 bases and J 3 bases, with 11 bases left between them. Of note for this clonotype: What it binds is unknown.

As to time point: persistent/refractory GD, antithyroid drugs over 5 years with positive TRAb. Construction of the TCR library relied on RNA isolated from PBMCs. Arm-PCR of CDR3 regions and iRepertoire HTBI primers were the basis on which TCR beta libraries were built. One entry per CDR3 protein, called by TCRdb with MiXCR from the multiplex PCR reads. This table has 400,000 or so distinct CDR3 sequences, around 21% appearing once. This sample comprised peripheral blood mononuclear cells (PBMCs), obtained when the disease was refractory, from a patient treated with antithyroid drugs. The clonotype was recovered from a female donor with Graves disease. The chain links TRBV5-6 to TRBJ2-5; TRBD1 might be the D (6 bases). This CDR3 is CASSLQGGEETQYF. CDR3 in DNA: TGTGCCAGCAGCTTACAGGGTGGCGAAGAGACCCAGTACTTC.